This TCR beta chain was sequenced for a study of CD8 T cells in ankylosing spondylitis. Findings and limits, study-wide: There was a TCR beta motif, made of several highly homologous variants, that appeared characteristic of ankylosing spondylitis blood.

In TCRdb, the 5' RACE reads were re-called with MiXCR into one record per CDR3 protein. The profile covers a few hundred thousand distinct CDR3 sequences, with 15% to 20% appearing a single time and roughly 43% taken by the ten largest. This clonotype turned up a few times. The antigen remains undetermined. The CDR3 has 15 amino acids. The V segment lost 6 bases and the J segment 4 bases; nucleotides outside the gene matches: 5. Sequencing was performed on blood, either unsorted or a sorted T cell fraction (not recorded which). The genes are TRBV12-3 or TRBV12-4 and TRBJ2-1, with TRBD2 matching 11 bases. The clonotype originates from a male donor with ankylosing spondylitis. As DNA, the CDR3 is TGTGCCAGCAGCTTTAGCGGGAGGGGTTACAATGAGCAGTTCTTC. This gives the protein CASSFSGRGYNEQFF.